This entry lists 30 T cell receptor beta chains sequenced from one sample in a study of CD8 T cells in ankylosing spondylitis. TCRdb fed the 5' RACE reads into MiXCR, producing one record per CDR3 protein. The sample carries about 160,000 distinct CDR3 sequences, around 17% recorded once. The sample consisted of blood, either unsorted or a sorted T cell fraction (not recorded which). Receptors originate from a male donor with ankylosing spondylitis or in good health (not recorded which).

This clonotype came up a few times. This sequence joins TRBV6-1 and TRBJ1-1; D is unresolved. The CDR3 has 14 amino acids. Germline values: CDR1 MNHNS, CDR2 SASEGT. V was trimmed by 6 bases and J by 4 bases, leaving 15 bases between them. Written as DNA, the CDR3 is TGTGCCAGCAGCCCTGACGGCTCCTCCACTGAAGCTTTCTTT. This translates into CASSPDGSSTEAFF.

This clonotype was counted many times. This sequence joins TRBV10-2 and TRBJ2-3; perhaps TRBD2 as D (5 bases). Trimming took 2 bases from V and 13 from J, leaving 16 bases between them. Germline CDR1 WSHSY, CDR2 SAAADI. CDR3 length: 13 amino acids. DNA for the CDR3: TGCGCCAGCAGTGAGCCGGGGTTTCTAGTGGAGTATTTT. Amino acids: CASSEPGFLVEYF.

Points on this clonotype: One base away lies a much larger clone, so this may be a sequencing read error. V and J are TRBV5-1 and TRBJ2-3; 9 nucleotides match TRBD2. Germline V gene lookup returns CDR1 SGHRS and CDR2 YFSETQ. This CDR3 is 16 amino acids long. CDR3 region: CASSLGLAGDADMQYF. The CDR3, as DNA: TGCGCCAGCAGCTTGGGTTTAGCGGGAGACGCAGATATGCAGTATTTT.

The rearrangement joins TRBV30 to TRBJ2-1, with TRBD1 identical over 7 bases. V was clipped by 5 bases and J by 15 bases; unmatched bases: 10. Germline loops: CDR1 GTSNPN, CDR2 SVGIG (reference sequence). The CDR3 has 11 residues. The chain's CDR3 is CAWGLTGIVFF. The CDR3 bases are TGTGCCTGGGGGCTGACAGGGATAGTGTTCTTC.

The V gene is TRBV29-1, the J gene TRBJ2-1, with D hard to call. The germline CDR1 and CDR2 sequences are SQVTM and ANQGSEA. V dropped 3 bases and J dropped 9 bases, with 6 bases sitting between them. The CDR3 loop spans 10 amino acids. The CDR3 here is CSVDGVEQFF. In DNA, the CDR3 is TGCAGCGTTGATGGGGTTGAGCAGTTCTTC.

V usage is TRBV6-1 and J usage is TRBJ2-5; D might be TRBD1 or TRBD2, each matching 5 bases. Germline V gene data show CDR1 as MNHNS and CDR2 as SASEGT. Between the trimmed V and J ends, which lost 1 base and 5 bases, there was a span of 17 bases. The CDR3 loop spans 16 amino acids. CDR3 residues: CASSEGRDLLGETQYF. DNA of the CDR3: TGTGCCAGCAGTGAAGGACGGGACCTCCTCGGGGAGACCCAGTACTTC.

There are a few counts of this clonotype. V gene TRBV19 combines with J gene TRBJ2-5; tentatively, D is TRBD1 (6 bases). There are 16 residues in the CDR3. In germline, CDR1 is LNHDA, CDR2 SQIVND (reference sequence). Trimming shortened V by 3 bases and J by 1 base, and 15 bases separated the two germline ends. The CDR3 DNA reads as TGTGCCAGTAGTATGGGCGCAGGGACAATCCAAGAGACCCAGTACTTC. It encodes CASSMGAGTIQETQYF.

V gene TRBV27 combines with J gene TRBJ2-2; 8 nucleotides line up with TRBD2. V was pared by 5 bases and J by 4 bases, with 9 bases of the junction left unmatched. This CDR3 has 16 residues. From germline, CDR1 is MNHEY and CDR2 SMNVEV (reference sequence). CDR3 sequence (DNA): TGTGCCAGCAGTAAGGGGCGGGAGGTTAGCACCGGGGAGCTGTTTTTT. Translating it yields CASSKGREVSTGELFF.

This clonotype was counted a few times. This sequence joins TRBV5-6 and TRBJ2-1; the D gene is possibly TRBD1 (6 bases). The CDR3 consists of 15 residues. V lost 6 bases, J lost 4 bases, and 17 bases lay in between. CDR1 is SGHDT, CDR2 YYEEEE, per germline. The CDR3 DNA is TGTGCCAGCATCGCTAACAGGGCAACATACAATGAGCAGTTCTTC. Its protein is CASIANRATYNEQFF. The full variable domain, completed using reference TRBV5-6 and TRBJ2-1, is DAGVTQSPTHLIKTRGQQVTLRCSPKSGHDTVSWYQQALGQGPQFIFQYYEEEERQRGNFPDRFSGHQFPNYSSELNVNALLLGDSALYLCASIANRATYNEQFFGPGTRLTVL.

This clonotype was picked up many times. J is TRBJ2-3 and V is TRBV12-3 or TRBV12-4; the match to TRBD2 covers 13 bases. The CDR3 extends over 15 amino acids. J lost 2 bases, V lost 6 bases, and 2 bases had no gene match. CDR3 bases: TGTGCCAGCAGGGGACTAGCGGGGTTCACAGATACGCAGTATTTT. Its protein product is CASRGLAGFTDTQYF.

This rearrangement joins TRBV20-1 to TRBJ2-1, with TRBD2 matching over 14 bases. Germline V gene sequence: CDR1 DFQATT, CDR2 SNEGSKA (reference sequence). The V and J ends lost 6 bases and 10 bases, in that order; junction bases with no gene match: 23. The CDR3 totals 19 residues. The CDR3 loop is CSAGPGQDLTSGRAREQFF. The CDR3 region has the DNA TGCAGTGCCGGGCCAGGACAGGACTTGACTAGCGGGAGGGCAAGGGAGCAGTTCTTC.

The gene calls are TRBV6-5 and TRBJ1-4; perhaps TRBD1 as D (5 bases). The germline V gene encodes CDR1 MNHEY and CDR2 SVGAGI. This CDR3 has 13 residues. Between the trimmed V and J ends, which lost 6 bases and 8 bases, there was a span of 13 bases. The CDR3 nucleotides are TGTGCCAGCAGCCTCAGGGTTTGGGAAAAACTGTTTTTT. This gives the protein CASSLRVWEKLFF.

This clonotype has more than one count but fewer than ten. V usage is TRBV6-6 and J usage is TRBJ2-7; possibly TRBD1 or TRBD2 for D (5 bases each). Between the trimmed V and J ends, which lost 2 bases and 2 bases, there was a span of 10 bases. CDR1 and CDR2 from the germline V gene are MNHNY and SVGAGI (reference sequence). The CDR3 runs to 14 residues. CDR3: CASSYAGTPYEQYF. CDR3 in DNA: TGTGCCAGCAGTTACGCCGGGACCCCCTACGAGCAGTACTTC.

The sample holds a few counts of this clonotype. This chain uses TRBV20-1 with TRBJ2-5; 12 bases are shared with TRBD2. This CDR3 spans 15 amino acids. After removal of 5 bases from V and 4 bases from J, the junction contained 8 bases not matched to a gene. Germline V gene data show CDR1 as DFQATT and CDR2 as SNEGSKA (reference sequence). The CDR3 loop reads CSAGKRGLAGETQYF. The CDR3 bases are TGCAGTGCTGGCAAGCGGGGACTAGCGGGAGAGACCCAGTACTTC.

This clonotype came up a few times. The chain has TRBV6-6 and TRBJ2-2; unclear D gene. The CDR3 length is 14 residues. Trimming cost V 0 bases and J 7 bases, with 9 bases left between them. Germline CDR1 is MNHNY and CDR2 is SVGAGI (reference sequence). This chain's CDR3 is CASSYSAVVGELFF. CDR3 bases: TGTGCCAGCAGTTACTCTGCTGTAGTCGGGGAGCTGTTTTTT.

Many counts were recorded for this clonotype. This chain uses TRBV4-2 with TRBJ1-1, with unresolved D. Germline-derived CDR1 and CDR2 are LGHNA and YNFKEQ. V dropped 1 base and J dropped 2 bases, with 8 bases sitting between them. The CDR3 runs to 14 residues. As DNA, the CDR3 is TGTGCCAGCAGCCAAGGGCTTTCCAACACTGAAGCTTTCTTT. It yields the protein CASSQGLSNTEAFF.

The rearrangement joins TRBV6-2 or TRBV6-3 to TRBJ2-7, with D tentatively TRBD1 (6 bases). Germline V lookup: CDR1 MNHEY, CDR2 SVGEGT. The CDR3 length is 13 residues. V lost 6 bases and J 0 bases, leaving 9 bases between the germline ends. CDR3 sequence (DNA): TGTGCCAGCAGACCGACAGGCTCCTACGAGCAGTACTTC. As protein: CASRPTGSYEQYF.

At least ten counts were recorded for this clonotype. The chain employs TRBV4-1 and TRBJ2-7; TRBD2 is a possible D gene (7 bases). The ends were cut back, 0 bases at V and 3 bases at J, with 18 bases in the middle. The CDR3 is 17 residues long. The germline gives CDR1 MGHRA, CDR2 YSYEKL. CDR3 loop: CASSQEGAPSGNYEQYF. The CDR3, as DNA: TGCGCCAGCAGCCAAGAGGGGGCGCCTAGCGGCAACTACGAGCAGTACTTC.

This clonotype was seen ten or more times. The chain links TRBV20-1 to TRBJ2-7; TRBD1 aligns across 7 bases. With V trimmed by 1 base and J by 6 bases, 12 bases remained unmatched. CDR3 length: 15 residues. CDR1 is DFQATT and CDR2 is SNEGSKA in the germline V gene (reference sequence). The CDR3 nucleotides read TGCAGTGCTAGAGCAGAGGGGGCGGGCGGACGCGAGCAGTACTTC. As protein: CSARAEGAGGREQYF.

This clonotype was counted a few times. V gene TRBV28 combines with J gene TRBJ2-7; 12 bases align to TRBD2. Per germline, CDR1 MDHEN and CDR2 SYDVKM. The length of the CDR3 is 17 residues. Trimming removed 6 bases from V and 1 base from J; junction bases left unmatched: 10. The CDR3 is CASSSASGRAQSYEQYF. The CDR3 coding sequence is TGTGCCAGCAGCTCCGCTAGCGGGAGGGCCCAATCCTACGAGCAGTACTTC.

The chain couples TRBV18 to TRBJ1-3; unclear D gene. The V and J ends lost 0 bases and 4 bases respectively, with 7 bases between them. The CDR3 is 14 amino acids. Germline CDR1 reads KGHSH; CDR2 reads LQKENI. CDR3 region: CASSPPGIGNTIYF. Written as DNA, the CDR3 is TGTGCCAGCTCACCACCGGGTATCGGAAACACCATATATTTT.

This clonotype was detected a few times. This chain uses TRBV7-8 with TRBJ2-2; 8 bases agree with TRBD1. The J segment lost 6 bases and the V segment lost 1 base, leaving 4 bases of the junction unmatched. The length of the CDR3 is 15 residues. Looked up from germline, CDR1 is SGHVS and CDR2 is FQNEAQ. The CDR3 nucleotides are TGTGCCAGCAGCTTAGATCCAGGGGGCCCCGGGGAGCTGTTTTTT. Its protein product is CASSLDPGGPGELFF. Looking up the rest from reference TRBV7-8 and TRBJ2-2 gives the full variable domain: GAGVSQSPRYKVAKRGQDVALRCDPISGHVSLFWYQQALGQGPEFLTYFQNEAQLDKSGLPSDRFFAERPEGSVSTLKIQRTQQEDSAVYLCASSLDPGGPGELFFGEGSRLTVL.

This clonotype has a count of ten or more. V and J are TRBV29-1 and TRBJ1-1; 7 bases align to TRBD1. Trimming removed 6 bases from V and 11 bases from J; junction bases left unmatched: 9. Per germline, CDR1 SQVTM and CDR2 ANQGSEA. The CDR3 length is 11 residues. CDR3 DNA sequence: TGCAGCGTCCGGGACAGACCCTGGGCTTTCTTT. Protein product: CSVRDRPWAFF.

The rearrangement uses TRBV7-8 and TRBJ2-1; 10 bases are a match to TRBD2. This CDR3 is built from 19 residues. Germline assignment: CDR1 SGHVS and CDR2 FQNEAQ. The J segment lost 0 bases and the V segment lost 1 base, leaving 9 bases of the junction unmatched. The DNA for the CDR3 is TGTGCCAGCAGCTTAGATTCGGCTAGCGGGAGCCCCTCCTACAATGAGCAGTTCTTC. It yields the protein CASSLDSASGSPSYNEQFF.

In its sample, this clonotype was seen many times. V is TRBV20-1 and J is TRBJ2-3, with D possibly being TRBD1 or TRBD2 (5 bases each). The V end lost 5 bases, the J end lost 1 base, and 10 bases lay between the germline ends. The CDR3 has 13 residues. The germline gives CDR1 DFQATT, CDR2 SNEGSKA (reference sequence). Here the CDR3 reads CSAWGSGTDTQYF. In DNA form, the CDR3 reads TGCAGTGCTTGGGGGAGCGGCACAGATACGCAGTATTTT.

This sequence joins TRBV4-1 and TRBJ2-2; D possibly corresponds to TRBD2 (6 bases). Per germline, CDR1 MGHRA and CDR2 YSYEKL. The CDR3 spans 18 residues. V dropped 1 base and J dropped 2 bases, with 17 bases sitting between them. CDR3 in amino acids: CASSQVKNRDLNTGELFF. DNA of the CDR3: TGCGCCAGCAGCCAAGTCAAGAACCGGGACTTAAACACCGGGGAGCTGTTTTTT.

This chain uses TRBV12-3 or TRBV12-4 with TRBJ1-4, with D maybe TRBD1 (5 bases). The V end lost 8 bases, the J end lost 4 bases, and 11 bases lay between the germline ends. The CDR3 consists of 13 residues. The DNA for the CDR3 is TGTGCCAGCCGTTCAGGGTTTAATGAAAAACTGTTTTTT. Protein sequence: CASRSGFNEKLFF.

This clonotype was detected many times. The chain recombines TRBV20-1 with TRBJ2-1, with 12 bases aligning to TRBD2. This CDR3 contains 14 residues. V lost 6 bases, J lost 4 bases, and 4 bases stayed unmatched. Germline CDR1 is DFQATT and CDR2 is SNEGSKA (reference sequence). This CDR3 reads CSASGLAGYNEQFF. CDR3 bases: TGCAGTGCAAGTGGACTAGCGGGGTACAATGAGCAGTTCTTC.

This clonotype was counted ten times or more. This rearrangement joins TRBV12-3 or TRBV12-4 to TRBJ2-2; TRBD2 might be the D (6 bases). V lost 6 bases, J lost 1 base, and 12 bases lay in between. The CDR3 sequence is 15 residues long. CDR3 DNA: TGTGCCAGCAGATCGACTAGTCTGAACACCGGGGAGCTGTTTTTT. Translating it yields CASRSTSLNTGELFF.

This clonotype was counted at least ten times. V and J are TRBV12-3 or TRBV12-4 and TRBJ1-5; no definite D call. Trimming removed 4 bases from V and 2 bases from J, with 15 bases in between. CDR3 length equals 16 residues. The CDR3 nucleotides read TGTGCCAGCAGTTACGGCGGAGCCTGGGGCAATCAGCCCCAGCATTTT. It specifies CASSYGGAWGNQPQHF.